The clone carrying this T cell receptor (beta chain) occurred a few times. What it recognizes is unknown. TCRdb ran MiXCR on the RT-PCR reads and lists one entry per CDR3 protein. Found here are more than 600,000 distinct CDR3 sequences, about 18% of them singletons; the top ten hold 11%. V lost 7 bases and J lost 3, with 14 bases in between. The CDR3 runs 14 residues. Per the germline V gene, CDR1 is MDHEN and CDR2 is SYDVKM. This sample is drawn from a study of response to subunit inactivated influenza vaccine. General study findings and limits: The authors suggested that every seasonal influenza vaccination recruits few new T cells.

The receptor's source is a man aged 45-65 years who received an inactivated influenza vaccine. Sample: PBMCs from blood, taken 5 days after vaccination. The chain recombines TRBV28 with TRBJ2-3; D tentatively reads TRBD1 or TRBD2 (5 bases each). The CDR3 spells CASTKGRITDTQYF. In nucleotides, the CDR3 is TGTGCCAGCACCAAGGGACGGATTACAGATACGCAGTATTTT.